These 32 T cell receptor beta chains were all obtained from the same sample, sequenced in a study of human T cells and chemical hapten exposure. MiXCR, run by TCRdb on the RACE reads, gives a single entry per CDR3 protein. There are 300,000 to 450,000 distinct CDR3 sequences in the sample; approximately 5.1% occur only once, and 2.6% lies in the top ten. Specified time point: pre-sensitization, week 0. The treatment: therapeutic diphenylcyclopropenone sensitization with weekly scalp DPC. The sequencing here drew on whole blood, taken in connection with sensitization to the hapten diphenylcyclopropenone (DPC). All receptors derive from a woman in her forties or fifties with alopecia areata. Some clones in this sample may be carry-over from other donors' samples.

In this sample, this clonotype turned up many times. This rearrangement joins TRBV27 to TRBJ2-2; D remains unclear. The CDR3 is made up of 13 amino acids. V lost 11 bases, J lost 1 base, and 11 bases lay in between. Germline V gene sequence: CDR1 MNHEY, CDR2 SMNVEV (reference sequence). The CDR3 is CAVGSQNTGELFF. CDR3 nucleotide sequence: TGTGCCGTAGGAAGTCAGAACACCGGGGAGCTGTTTTTT.

The chain employs TRBV28 and TRBJ2-5; D is possibly TRBD2 (5 bases). This CDR3 has 13 amino acids. Germline CDR1 and CDR2: MDHEN and SYDVKM. CDR3 sequence: CGGLLDSEETQYF. The CDR3 DNA reads as TGTGGAGGGCTCCTCGATTCGGAAGAGACCCAGTACTTC.

The chain recombines TRBV28 with TRBJ1-5; TRBD1 is a possible D gene (5 bases). CDR1 is MDHEN and CDR2 is SYDVKM in the germline V gene. V gave up 2 bases and J gave up 7 bases, with 15 bases separating them. This CDR3 has 15 amino acids. The CDR3 reads CASSLNEGPPQPQHF. The CDR3 bases are TGTGCCAGCAGTTTAAATGAGGGACCTCCGCAGCCCCAGCATTTT.

This clonotype appeared a few times. The rearrangement links TRBV14 to TRBJ1-3, with D maybe TRBD1 (5 bases). The CDR3 length is 14 residues. Germline V CDR1 and CDR2: SGHDN, FVKESK. V lost 8 bases to trimming and J lost 2 bases, with 13 bases between them. The CDR3 sequence is CASRPQGPGNTIYF. For the CDR3, the DNA is TGTGCCAGCCGCCCCCAGGGTCCTGGAAACACCATATATTTT.

This clonotype came up many times. The DNA of the CDR3 is TGTGCCAGCACTCGCACTGAAGCTTTCTTT. This codes for CASTRTEAFF. The genes are TRBV12-3 or TRBV12-4 and TRBJ1-1; D not certain. The length of the CDR3 is 10 residues. V was cut by 7 bases and J by 4 bases, with 4 bases left in between.

This clonotype occurred many times. The V call is TRBV9, the J call TRBJ2-3; the match to TRBD2 covers 8 bases. Germline V gene sequence: CDR1 SGDLS, CDR2 YYNGEE. The CDR3 consists of 15 residues. With 0 bases clipped from V and 2 bases from J, the junction kept 2 bases outside the gene matches. CDR3 nucleotide sequence: TGTGCCAGCAGCGTAGGGGGACTAGACACAGATACGCAGTATTTT. It codes for CASSVGGLDTDTQYF.

This clonotype showed up just a few times. The CDR3 loop reads CASSLSDRGADEQYF. The CDR3 nucleotides are TGCGCCAGCAGCTTGTCGGACAGGGGAGCGGACGAGCAGTACTTC. The chain is built from TRBV5-1 and TRBJ2-7, with 9 bases matching TRBD1. Looked up from germline, CDR1 is SGHRS and CDR2 is YFSETQ. The junction had 7 bases not matched to a gene; V was cut back by 1 base and J by 5 bases. The CDR3 spans 15 residues.

This clonotype was recorded many times. The rearrangement links TRBV7-9 to TRBJ2-3, with D possibly being TRBD1 or TRBD2 (6 bases each). The CDR3 is 15 residues long. Germline assignment: CDR1 SEHNR and CDR2 FQNEAQ (reference sequence). V was cut by 5 bases and J by 3 bases, with 15 bases left in between. CDR3 bases: TGTGCCAGCAGCCGGGGGCAGGGGAGAACAGATACGCAGTATTTT. It codes for CASSRGQGRTDTQYF.

The rearrangement joins TRBV29-1 to TRBJ1-4, with 9 positions matching TRBD1. Trimming at V came to 5 bases and at J to 4 bases, leaving 5 bases not matched to a gene. The germline gives CDR1 SQVTM, CDR2 ANQGSEA. This CDR3 is 14 amino acids long. This CDR3 is CSVSTGGGNEKLFF. CDR3 nucleotide sequence: TGCAGCGTTTCAACAGGGGGCGGTAATGAAAAACTGTTTTTT.

This chain links TRBV30 with TRBJ1-5, with D unclear. V was shortened by 2 bases and J by 7 bases, with 15 bases between the two germline ends. The CDR3 has 14 amino acids. Germline V gene sequence: CDR1 GTSNPN, CDR2 SVGIG (reference sequence). CDR3 loop: CAWSSGGLEQPQHF. For the CDR3, the DNA is TGTGCCTGGAGTTCTGGAGGGTTGGAACAGCCCCAGCATTTT.

In this sample, this clonotype turned up a few times. This sequence joins TRBV28 and TRBJ2-1; tentatively, D is TRBD1 or TRBD2 (5 bases each). Germline V gene data show CDR1 as MDHEN and CDR2 as SYDVKM. This CDR3 is 13 amino acids long. V lost 3 bases to trimming and J lost 6 bases, with 9 bases between them. CDR3 amino acids: CASSFWGFNEQFF. For the CDR3, the DNA is TGTGCCAGCAGTTTTTGGGGGTTCAATGAGCAGTTCTTC.

This clonotype appeared a few times. V usage is TRBV5-6 and J usage is TRBJ2-4; D gene ambiguous. This CDR3 spans 13 amino acids. V lost 0 bases, J lost 9 bases, and 10 bases lay in between. Germline V gene data show CDR1 as SGHDT and CDR2 as YYEEEE. CDR3 amino acids: CASSLAGWGIQYF. In DNA form, the CDR3 reads TGTGCCAGCAGCTTGGCAGGTTGGGGCATTCAGTACTTC.

This clonotype was detected a few times. This chain links TRBV7-9 with TRBJ1-4, with D unresolved. Germline V CDR1 and CDR2: SEHNR, FQNEAQ (reference sequence). V was cut by 5 bases and J by 3 bases, with 10 bases left in between. The CDR3 runs to 14 residues. CDR3 in DNA: TGTGCCAGCAGCCACACCATGGCTAATGAAAAACTGTTTTTT. Translating gives CASSHTMANEKLFF.

This clonotype was counted at least ten times. The CDR3 reads CSARAPGQGGYEQYF. CDR3 sequence (DNA): TGCAGTGCTAGAGCCCCCGGACAGGGAGGCTACGAGCAGTACTTC. The chain couples TRBV20-1 to TRBJ2-7, with 8 bases fitting TRBD1. Trimming took 1 base from V and 3 from J; bases not matched to a gene: 8. CDR1 and CDR2 (germline): DFQATT, SNEGSKA (reference sequence). This CDR3 spans 15 amino acids.

This clonotype was recorded at least ten times. The chain recombines TRBV20-1 with TRBJ2-7, with 8 positions matching TRBD1. CDR3 length equals 11 residues. With V trimmed by 6 bases and J by 5 bases, 3 bases remained unmatched. Germline CDR1 reads DFQATT; CDR2 reads SNEGSKA (reference sequence). CDR3 sequence: CSARQGNEQYF. Here the CDR3 DNA reads TGCAGTGCCCGACAGGGGAACGAGCAGTACTTC.

This clonotype was detected ten times or more. The V and J genes are TRBV18 and TRBJ2-3; 8 bases match TRBD2. Trimming took 7 bases from V and 4 from J; bases not matched to a gene: 7. CDR3 length: 14 residues. CDR1 and CDR2 from the germline V gene are KGHSH and LQKENI. CDR3 amino acids: CASLKRESADTQYF. CDR3 coding DNA: TGTGCCAGCTTGAAGCGGGAGTCGGCAGATACGCAGTATTTT.

In this sample, this clonotype turned up a few times. This chain joins TRBV6-1 and TRBJ1-2, with 8 nucleotides matching TRBD1. This CDR3 is 15 amino acids long. V shed 5 bases and J 2 bases; nucleotides not matched to a gene: 7. The germline V gene encodes CDR1 MNHNS and CDR2 SASEGT. This CDR3 reads CASSREDRANYGYTF. The DNA for the CDR3 is TGTGCCAGCAGTCGAGAGGACAGGGCCAACTATGGCTACACCTTC.

This clonotype has a count of ten or more. The chain is built from TRBV24-1 and TRBJ1-2, with D hard to call. The CDR3 sequence is 12 residues long. V lost 3 bases and J 3 bases, leaving 4 bases between the germline ends. Germline CDR1 is KGHDR and CDR2 is SFDVKD. In DNA form, the CDR3 reads TGTGCCACCAGTGATGTCTACTATGGCTACACCTTC. This gives the protein CATSDVYYGYTF.

This clonotype has ten or more counts. CDR3 loop: CASSQAAAVTEAFF. CDR3 coding DNA: TGCGCCAGCAGCCAAGCGGCGGCTGTCACTGAAGCTTTCTTT. This rearrangement joins TRBV4-1 to TRBJ1-1, with D unclear. V shed 1 base and J shed 4 bases, with 10 bases lying between them. The CDR3 length is 14 residues. Per the germline V gene, CDR1 is MGHRA and CDR2 is YSYEKL.

This clonotype has ten or more counts. The J gene is TRBJ2-2, the V gene TRBV6-2 or TRBV6-3; D remains ambiguous. V lost 4 bases to trimming and J lost 0 bases, with 9 bases between them. Germline CDR1 is MNHEY and CDR2 is SVGEGT. The CDR3 is 15 amino acids. The CDR3 spells CASSFTRANTGELFF. The DNA for the CDR3 is TGTGCCAGCAGTTTCACCAGAGCGAACACCGGGGAGCTGTTTTTT.

Many counts were recorded for this clonotype. The chain joins TRBV12-3 or TRBV12-4 to TRBJ1-1; 8 bases fit TRBD1. V shed 3 bases, J shed 1 base, and the junction held 4 bases outside the gene matches. The CDR3 totals 15 residues. CDR3 in DNA: TGTGCCAGCAGTTTCCGGACAGGGCAGAACACTGAAGCTTTCTTT. Its protein is CASSFRTGQNTEAFF.

This clonotype was detected many times. The chain joins TRBV4-1 to TRBJ2-3, with 8 bases fitting TRBD1. Per germline, CDR1 MGHRA and CDR2 YSYEKL. This CDR3 comprises 18 residues. The trim removed 3 bases at V and 3 bases at J, leaving 14 bases unmatched. The CDR3 nucleotides read TGCGCCAGCAGCCATCGAGGTCCGGGACAGGAAATTACAGATACGCAGTATTTT. This encodes CASSHRGPGQEITDTQYF.

This clonotype was detected only a few times. This chain connects TRBV29-1 to TRBJ1-6, with D possibly matching TRBD1 (6 bases). Germline V lookup: CDR1 SQVTM, CDR2 ANQGSEA. V lost 4 bases and J 0 bases, leaving 10 bases between the germline ends. There are 15 residues in the CDR3. The CDR3 here is CSVGGQSSYNSPLHF. The CDR3 bases are TGCAGCGTTGGAGGACAGAGCTCCTATAATTCACCCCTCCACTTT. The variable domain in full, with the rest retrieved from reference TRBV29-1 and TRBJ1-6, is SAVISQKPSRDICQRGTSLTIQCQVDSQVTMMFWYRQQPGQSLTLIATANQGSEATYESGFVIDKFPISRPNLTFSTLTVSNMSPEDSSIYLCSVGGQSSYNSPLHFGNGTRLTVT.

This clonotype has at least ten counts. The chain combines TRBV6-5 with TRBJ2-1, with D perhaps assigned TRBD1 or TRBD2 (5 bases each). The CDR3 runs to 13 residues. With 4 bases removed from V and 7 bases from J, the gap between germline ends came to 11 bases. Germline assignment: CDR1 MNHEY and CDR2 SVGAGI. The CDR3: CASSLIEGNEQFF. CDR3 coding DNA: TGTGCCAGCAGTTTGATCGAGGGGAATGAGCAGTTCTTC.

This clonotype was observed at least ten times. This sequence joins TRBV6-2 or TRBV6-3 and TRBJ2-4, with TRBD2 as a possible D gene (5 bases). Germline CDR1 is MNHEY and CDR2 is SVGEGT. CDR3 length: 15 residues. The germline V and J ends were trimmed by 2 bases and 0 bases, with 8 bases remaining between them. The CDR3 nucleotides are TGTGCCAGCAGTTACGAGGGTATAGCCAAAAACATTCAGTACTTC. This translates into CASSYEGIAKNIQYF.

This clonotype was seen ten or more times. CDR3 region: CASGSSSPGLAGAYEQYF. For the CDR3, the DNA is TGTGCCAGCGGTTCCAGTTCTCCGGGACTAGCGGGAGCCTACGAGCAGTACTTC. The chain carries TRBV6-2 or TRBV6-3 and TRBJ2-7; 14 positions match TRBD2. Germline-derived CDR1 and CDR2 are MNHEY and SVGEGT. With 8 bases clipped from V and 2 bases from J, the junction kept 14 bases outside the gene matches. This CDR3 is built from 18 residues.

This clonotype came up many times. V gene TRBV5-1 combines with J gene TRBJ2-7; 10 positions match TRBD1. The CDR3 totals 15 residues. The junction had 10 bases not matched to a gene; V was cut back by 4 bases and J by 6 bases. Germline CDR1 SGHRS, CDR2 YFSETQ. The CDR3 here is CASSPLGQGGGEQYF. The CDR3 bases are TGCGCCAGCAGCCCCCTTGGACAGGGGGGTGGCGAGCAGTACTTC.

This clonotype was seen at least ten times. This chain connects TRBV7-6 to TRBJ2-2; TRBD2 aligns across 10 bases. This CDR3 has 15 amino acids. J gave up 5 bases and V 2 bases, and 2 bases lay outside the gene matches. CDR1 SGHVS and CDR2 FNYEAQ come from the germline V gene. The CDR3 DNA sequence: TGTGCCAGCAGCTTAACTAGCGGGATAACCGGGGAGCTGTTTTTT. Translating it yields CASSLTSGITGELFF. Combining the CDR3 with reference TRBV7-6 and TRBJ2-2 gives the whole variable domain GAGVSQSPRYKVTKRGQDVALRCDPISGHVSLYWYRQALGQGPEFLTYFNYEAQQDKSGLPNDRFSAERPEGSISTLTIQRTEQRDSAMYRCASSLTSGITGELFFGEGSRLTVL.

This clonotype was observed at least ten times. This CDR3 is CSAENRDWSYNEQFF. The CDR3 DNA reads as TGCAGTGCTGAAAATCGGGACTGGTCCTACAATGAGCAGTTCTTC. The gene calls are TRBV20-1 and TRBJ2-1, with D possibly TRBD2 on 6 matching bases. The germline V gene has CDR1 DFQATT and CDR2 SNEGSKA (reference sequence). V was cut by 5 bases and J by 1 base, with 15 bases left in between. This CDR3 has 15 amino acids.

In this sample, this clonotype turned up many times. The V call is TRBV20-1, the J call TRBJ2-1, with TRBD2 matching 10 bases. CDR1 is DFQATT, CDR2 SNEGSKA, per germline (reference sequence). The CDR3 loop spans 15 amino acids. Germline trimming cut 6 bases from V and 5 bases from J; bases unmatched to any gene: 10. CDR3 in amino acids: CSAINSGRLHNEQFF. CDR3 bases: TGCAGTGCCATAAATAGCGGGAGGCTACACAATGAGCAGTTCTTC.

The sample holds many counts of this clonotype. V usage is TRBV7-2 and J usage is TRBJ2-5, with TRBD2 as a possible D gene (6 bases). This CDR3 is built from 13 residues. Between the trimmed V and J ends, which lost 4 bases and 4 bases, there was a span of 10 bases. Germline CDR1 and CDR2: SGHTA and FQGNSA. The CDR3 protein is CASSSPGLETQYF. The CDR3 nucleotides are TGTGCCAGCAGCTCGCCGGGACTAGAGACCCAGTACTTC.

This clonotype was picked up many times. CDR3 sequence: CSARDETGITGELFF. The CDR3 DNA sequence: TGCAGTGCTAGAGACGAGACAGGGATCACCGGGGAGCTGTTTTTT. This chain links TRBV20-1 with TRBJ2-2; 7 bases are a match to TRBD1. Trimming removed 0 bases from V and 4 bases from J; junction bases left unmatched: 5. The V gene's germline CDR1 is DFQATT and CDR2 SNEGSKA (reference sequence). This CDR3 is 15 amino acids long.